A single sample is the source of the 32 T cell receptor beta chains below, sequenced in a study of shared clonotypes between healthy human individuals. Generated by immunoSEQ multiplex PCR, the TCRdb table keeps only in-frame clones and is missing some. The sample gives 2 million or so clones, 85% to 95% of which show up once; 0.1% to 0.15% is in the top ten. Sequencing input: naive CD4+ T cells sorted from blood. This sample's subset: CD45RA+ positively selected. The receptors were sampled from a man between 18 and 35 years old in good health.

Of note for this clone: The sample carries other DNA sequences with the same CDR3. This chain joins TRBV6-6 and TRBJ1-1; D remains ambiguous. The germline V gene has CDR1 MNHNY and CDR2 SVGAGI (reference sequence). V lost 0 bases and J 5 bases, leaving 4 bases between the germline ends. The CDR3 runs 12 residues. The CDR3 is CASSYSSTEAFF. The CDR3 DNA reads TGTGCCAGCAGTTACTCGAGTACTGAAGCTTTCTTT.

This clone has only one observation. This chain joins TRBV14 and TRBJ2-2, with TRBD1 matching over 7 bases. Germline lookup yields CDR1 SGHDN and CDR2 FVKESK. The trim removed 1 base at V and 1 base at J, leaving 3 bases unmatched. The CDR3 has 16 residues. CDR3 sequence (DNA): TGTGCCAGCAGCCAAGTCCCAGGGGGGAACACCGGGGAGCTGTTTTTT. It specifies CASSQVPGGNTGELFF.

The genes are TRBV11-2 and TRBJ2-1, with D maybe TRBD2 (5 bases). Trimming removed 8 bases at V and 4 bases at J, with 12 bases between. The CDR3 extends over 13 amino acids. Germline V gene sequence: CDR1 SGHAT, CDR2 FQNNGV. In DNA form, the CDR3 reads TGTGCCAGCCAGTCGGACTGGTACAATGAGCAGTTCTTC. It yields the protein CASQSDWYNEQFF.

J is TRBJ2-7 and V is TRBV6-5; TRBD1 aligns across 10 bases. The CDR3 runs to 14 residues. The germline V gene has CDR1 MNHEY and CDR2 SVGAGI. After removal of 7 bases from V and 5 bases from J, the junction contained 8 bases not matched to a gene. CDR3 loop: CASNRGQGRNEQYF. The DNA for the CDR3 is TGTGCCAGCAATCGGGGACAGGGGAGAAACGAGCAGTACTTC.

The chain joins TRBV5-1 to TRBJ1-3; the D gene is possibly TRBD1 (5 bases). CDR1 is SGHRS and CDR2 is YFSETQ in the germline V gene. V lost 1 base to trimming and J lost 0 bases, with 11 bases between them. The CDR3 has 16 amino acids. This CDR3 reads CASSLLGQHSGNTIYF. For the CDR3, the DNA is TGCGCCAGCAGCTTGTTAGGACAACACTCTGGAAACACCATATATTTT.

The genes are TRBV4-1 and TRBJ2-1; possibly TRBD2 for D (7 bases). This CDR3 has 14 residues. The V and J ends lost 3 bases and 10 bases respectively, with 16 bases between them. Germline V gene data show CDR1 as MGHRA and CDR2 as YSYEKL. The CDR3 nucleotides read TGCGCCAGCAGCCACGAAGGGGGGGCCGGGGAGCAGTTCTTC. This codes for CASSHEGGAGEQFF.

This clone has more than one count but fewer than ten. V usage is TRBV30 and J usage is TRBJ1-5; D not certain. The CDR3 is 13 amino acids. The germline V and J ends were trimmed by 4 bases and 7 bases, with 14 bases remaining between them. CDR1 and CDR2 (germline): GTSNPN, SVGIG (reference sequence). As DNA, the CDR3 is TGTGCCTGGACGGGCAGGCCGCGACAGCCCCAGCATTTT. As protein: CAWTGRPRQPQHF.

The chain is built from TRBV25-1 and TRBJ2-5; D unresolved. CDR1 is MGHDK and CDR2 is SYGVNS in the germline V gene. V shed 4 bases and J shed 5 bases, with 17 bases lying between them. The CDR3 is 15 residues long. CDR3 residues: CASSVSVGGAETQYF. The CDR3 DNA reads TGTGCCAGCAGTGTCTCCGTGGGCGGAGCGGAGACCCAGTACTTC.

The chain carries TRBV9 and TRBJ1-4; TRBD1 aligns across 8 bases. Germline CDR1 and CDR2: SGDLS and YYNGEE. The V segment lost 4 bases and the J segment 4 bases; nucleotides outside the gene matches: 6. The CDR3 spans 15 residues. The CDR3 protein is CASSLGTGLNEKLFF. CDR3 DNA: TGTGCCAGCAGCCTGGGGACAGGACTTAATGAAAAACTGTTTTTT.

The chain joins TRBV5-1 to TRBJ1-1, with 8 bases aligning to TRBD1. This CDR3 has 15 amino acids. V was pared by 5 bases and J by 1 base, with 7 bases of the junction left unmatched. Germline CDR1 and CDR2: SGHRS and YFSETQ. The CDR3 spells CASSFRTGPNTEAFF. The CDR3 nucleotides are TGCGCCAGCAGTTTTAGGACAGGGCCGAACACTGAAGCTTTCTTT.

The V gene is TRBV10-3, the J gene TRBJ2-7, with D possibly TRBD1 on 5 matching bases. This CDR3 has 15 amino acids. Deletions cut 4 bases from V and 0 bases from J, with 13 bases between. From germline, CDR1 is ENHRY and CDR2 SYGVKD. The CDR3 nucleotides read TGTGCCATCAGTGCCTTTTCGGACACCTCCTACGAGCAGTACTTC. This sequence encodes CAISAFSDTSYEQYF.

As regards this clone: This sample also contains other DNA sequences that code for the same CDR3. The chain couples TRBV6-1 to TRBJ1-5; no clear D gene. This CDR3 is built from 14 residues. Germline CDR1 reads MNHNS; CDR2 reads SASEGT. V was trimmed by 0 bases and J by 0 bases, leaving 3 bases between them. As DNA, the CDR3 is TGTGCCAGCAGTGAAGCAAGTAGCAATCAGCCCCAGCATTTT. It codes for CASSEASSNQPQHF.

V gene TRBV7-9 combines with J gene TRBJ1-1; D not certain. The length of the CDR3 is 12 residues. V lost 4 bases, J lost 5 bases, and 8 bases lay in between. Looked up from germline, CDR1 is SEHNR and CDR2 is FQNEAQ (reference sequence). The CDR3 sequence is CASSSGGTEAFF. The CDR3 DNA is TGTGCCAGCAGCTCCGGCGGGACTGAAGCTTTCTTT.

This chain joins TRBV19 and TRBJ1-1; no reliable D call. This CDR3 comprises 14 residues. V shed 7 bases and J shed 2 bases, with 14 bases lying between them. Germline values: CDR1 LNHDA, CDR2 SQIVND (reference sequence). Here the CDR3 reads CASTPQTANTEAFF. Written as DNA, the CDR3 is TGTGCCAGTACGCCTCAGACGGCCAACACTGAAGCTTTCTTT.

The V gene is TRBV7-2, the J gene TRBJ2-3, with D possibly matching TRBD1 (6 bases). This CDR3 is 18 amino acids long. From germline, CDR1 is SGHTA and CDR2 FQGNSA. Trimming shortened V by 1 base and J by 1 base, and 18 bases separated the two germline ends. The CDR3 reads CASSLGRTVPGGTDTQYF. DNA of the CDR3: TGTGCCAGCAGCTTAGGGAGGACAGTTCCCGGGGGCACAGATACGCAGTATTTT.

The genes are TRBV7-9 and TRBJ1-1, with D possibly being TRBD1 (5 bases). The V gene lost 6 bases and the J gene lost 0 bases, with 14 bases spanning the gap. Germline CDR1 reads SEHNR; CDR2 reads FQNEAQ (reference sequence). The CDR3 runs to 15 residues. This CDR3 reads CASRDKKTVNTEAFF. CDR3 bases: TGTGCCAGCAGAGATAAGAAGACAGTGAACACTGAAGCTTTCTTT.

The chain's CDR3 is CASSLEGSSSYEQYF. CDR3 coding DNA: TGTGCCAGCAGCTTAGAAGGGTCGAGCTCCTACGAGCAGTACTTC. The chain has TRBV11-1 and TRBJ2-7; no reliable D call. The V gene's germline CDR1 is SGHAT and CDR2 FQDESV (reference sequence). V lost 1 base, J lost 0 bases, and 10 bases lay in between. CDR3 length equals 15 residues.

The rearrangement joins TRBV7-2 to TRBJ1-6; 9 bases line up with TRBD1. Germline trimming cut 5 bases from V and 1 base from J; bases unmatched to any gene: 6. The germline V gene encodes CDR1 SGHTA and CDR2 FQGNSA. The CDR3 is 17 amino acids. The CDR3 coding sequence is TGTGCCAGCAGCAATGGACAGGGGAATTCCTATAATTCACCCCTCCACTTT. Protein sequence: CASSNGQGNSYNSPLHF. Together with reference TRBV7-2 and TRBJ1-6, the CDR3 gives the full variable domain: GAGVSQSPSNKVTEKGKDVELRCDPISGHTALYWYRQSLGQGLEFLIYFQGNSAPDKSGLPSDRFSAERTGGSVSTLTIQRTQQEDSAVYLCASSNGQGNSYNSPLHFGNGTRLTVT.

V and J are TRBV28 and TRBJ1-3; TRBD1 matches at 8 bases. The CDR3 contains 12 residues. The ends lost 10 bases at V and 7 bases at J; junction bases unmatched: 6. CDR1 is MDHEN, CDR2 SYDVKM, per germline. CDR3 sequence reads: CATWDRLNTIYF. In nucleotides, the CDR3 is TGTGCCACCTGGGACAGGTTGAACACCATATATTTT.

The chain uses TRBV19 and TRBJ2-1; TRBD2 matches 7 bases. CDR1 is LNHDA, CDR2 SQIVND, per germline (reference sequence). The V and J ends lost 7 bases and 1 base, in that order; junction bases with no gene match: 10. CDR3 size: 16 residues. This CDR3 reads CASTGGRDQSYNEQFF. CDR3 nucleotides: TGTGCCAGTACGGGAGGCAGGGACCAATCCTACAATGAGCAGTTCTTC. Based on the CDR3 plus reference TRBV19 and TRBJ2-1, the full variable domain is DGGITQSPKYLFRKEGQNVTLSCEQNLNHDAMYWYRQDPGQGLRLIYYSQIVNDFQKGDIAEGYSVSREKKESFPLTVTSAQKNPTAFYLCASTGGRDQSYNEQFFGPGTRLTVL.

This sequence joins TRBV6-5 and TRBJ2-7, with 7 bases that match TRBD1. The V segment lost 2 bases and the J segment 6 bases; nucleotides outside the gene matches: 7. Germline V gene data show CDR1 as MNHEY and CDR2 as SVGAGI. The CDR3 is 14 residues long. The CDR3 DNA reads TGTGCCAGCAGTTACCGGGACAGCAGCTTCGAGCAGTACTTC. Its translation is CASSYRDSSFEQYF.

V gene TRBV30 combines with J gene TRBJ2-1; D perhaps matches TRBD2 (5 bases). Germline CDR1 and CDR2: GTSNPN and SVGIG (reference sequence). This CDR3 is built from 12 residues. Trimming cost V 3 bases and J 5 bases, with 8 bases left between them. This chain's CDR3 is CAWSGVHNEQFF. The CDR3 DNA is TGTGCCTGGAGCGGGGTTCACAATGAGCAGTTCTTC.

Turning to this clone: Within the sample, other DNA sequences also encode this same CDR3. The rearrangement joins TRBV9 to TRBJ2-5; no clear D gene. The CDR3 length is 14 residues. V shed 0 bases and J shed 1 base, with 7 bases lying between them. In germline, CDR1 is SGDLS, CDR2 YYNGEE. The DNA of the CDR3 is TGTGCCAGCAGCGTAGGGGCCGTCCAAGAGACCCAGTACTTC. Amino acid sequence: CASSVGAVQETQYF.

The chain is built from TRBV19 and TRBJ1-5; TRBD1 agrees at 7 bases. V was pared by 6 bases and J by 3 bases, with 5 bases of the junction left unmatched. This CDR3 is 14 amino acids long. CDR1 LNHDA and CDR2 SQIVND come from the germline V gene (reference sequence). The CDR3, as DNA: TGTGCCAGTAGCCGGGACAGCTACAATCAGCCCCAGCATTTT. This sequence encodes CASSRDSYNQPQHF.

The chain has TRBV14 and TRBJ1-1; TRBD1 agrees at 9 bases. CDR3 length: 19 residues. Germline CDR1 and CDR2: SGHDN and FVKESK. Unmatched junction bases numbered 13, after V lost 1 base and J lost 1 base. The CDR3 is CASSQGPGQGGVRNTEAFF. CDR3 nucleotide sequence: TGTGCCAGCAGCCAAGGACCGGGACAGGGAGGGGTCAGGAACACTGAAGCTTTCTTT.

The chain employs TRBV5-1 and TRBJ2-1; perhaps TRBD2 as D (5 bases). Deletions cut 0 bases from V and 3 bases from J, with 19 bases between. The CDR3 is made up of 18 amino acids. In germline, CDR1 is SGHRS, CDR2 YFSETQ. In nucleotides, the CDR3 is TGCGCCAGCAGCTTGGGGGAAATGGGAGCGGACCTCTACAATGAGCAGTTCTTC. Translation gives CASSLGEMGADLYNEQFF.

The chain links TRBV29-1 to TRBJ2-3; no firm D call. CDR1 is SQVTM and CDR2 is ANQGSEA in the germline V gene. The CDR3 totals 13 residues. V was pared by 4 bases and J by 6 bases, with 14 bases between. Here the CDR3 reads CSVGQVLGDTQYF. For the CDR3, the DNA is TGCAGCGTTGGGCAGGTACTCGGGGATACGCAGTATTTT.

This chain links TRBV6-1 with TRBJ2-7; no definite D call. Trimming pared 4 bases from V and 4 bases from J, leaving 26 bases between. Germline CDR1 MNHNS, CDR2 SASEGT. The CDR3 length is 18 residues. The CDR3 nucleotides read TGTGCCAGCAGTGGTAAGGTTCCCAGTCCCCTGGGCGTATACGAGCAGTACTTC. This translates into CASSGKVPSPLGVYEQYF.

The chain joins TRBV7-9 to TRBJ2-7, with D tentatively TRBD2 (6 bases). Germline V gives CDR1 SEHNR, CDR2 FQNEAQ (reference sequence). CDR3 length: 14 amino acids. V dropped 5 bases and J dropped 0 bases, with 11 bases sitting between them. This CDR3 reads CASSTPGLSYEQYF. CDR3 coding DNA: TGTGCCAGCAGCACCCCGGGACTCTCCTACGAGCAGTACTTC.

V usage is TRBV30 and J usage is TRBJ1-1; D is unresolved. Trimming removed 0 bases from V and 4 bases from J, with 9 bases in between. The CDR3 length is 13 residues. Germline lookup yields CDR1 GTSNPN and CDR2 SVGIG (reference sequence). CDR3 loop: CAWSVRPGTEAFF. CDR3 bases: TGTGCCTGGAGTGTACGGCCAGGCACTGAAGCTTTCTTT.

A single count supports this clone. The chain has TRBV11-1 and TRBJ2-5; 11 nucleotides agree with TRBD2. J was trimmed by 4 bases and V by 5 bases; bases with no gene match: 15. The CDR3 spans 18 residues. Germline V gene data show CDR1 as SGHAT and CDR2 as FQDESV (reference sequence). The chain's CDR3 is CASSPRTSGSPWGETQYF. The CDR3 DNA reads TGTGCCAGCAGCCCTCGGACTAGCGGGTCTCCCTGGGGAGAGACCCAGTACTTC.

The rearrangement links TRBV6-4 to TRBJ1-1; D is unclear. Germline V CDR1 and CDR2: MRHNA, SNTAGT. This CDR3 has 11 residues. Trimming took 6 bases from V and 7 from J, leaving 9 bases between them. CDR3 sequence reads: CASRRAGEAFF. The CDR3 coding sequence is TGTGCCAGCAGAAGGGCGGGTGAAGCTTTCTTT.